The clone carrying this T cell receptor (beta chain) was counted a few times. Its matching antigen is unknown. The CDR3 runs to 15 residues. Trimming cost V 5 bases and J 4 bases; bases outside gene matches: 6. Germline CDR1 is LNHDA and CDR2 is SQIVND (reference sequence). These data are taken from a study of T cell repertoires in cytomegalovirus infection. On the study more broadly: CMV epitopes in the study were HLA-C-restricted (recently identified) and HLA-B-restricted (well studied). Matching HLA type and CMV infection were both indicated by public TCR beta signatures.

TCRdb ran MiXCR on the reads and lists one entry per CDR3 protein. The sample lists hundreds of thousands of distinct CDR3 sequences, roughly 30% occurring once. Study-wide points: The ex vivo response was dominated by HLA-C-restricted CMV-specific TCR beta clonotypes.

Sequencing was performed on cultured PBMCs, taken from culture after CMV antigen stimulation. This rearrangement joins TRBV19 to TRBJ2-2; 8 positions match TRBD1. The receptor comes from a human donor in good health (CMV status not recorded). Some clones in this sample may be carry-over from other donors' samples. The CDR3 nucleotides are TGTGCCAGTAGTCGACAGGGGTTAAGCACCGGGGAGCTGTTTTTT. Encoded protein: CASSRQGLSTGELFF.